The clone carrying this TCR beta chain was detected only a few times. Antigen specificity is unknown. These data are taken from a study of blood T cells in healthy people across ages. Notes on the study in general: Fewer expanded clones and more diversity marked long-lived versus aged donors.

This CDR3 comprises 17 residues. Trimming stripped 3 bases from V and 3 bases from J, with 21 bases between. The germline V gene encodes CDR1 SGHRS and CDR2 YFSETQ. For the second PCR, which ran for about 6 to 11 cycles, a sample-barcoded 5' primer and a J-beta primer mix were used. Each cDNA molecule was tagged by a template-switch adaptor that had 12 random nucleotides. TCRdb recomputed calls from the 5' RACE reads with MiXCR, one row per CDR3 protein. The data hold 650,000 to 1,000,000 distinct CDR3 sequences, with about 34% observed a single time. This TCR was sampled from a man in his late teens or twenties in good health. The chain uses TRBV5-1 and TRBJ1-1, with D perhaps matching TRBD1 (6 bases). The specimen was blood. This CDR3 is CASSWGDINPSDTEAFF. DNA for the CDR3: TGCGCCAGCAGCTGGGGGGACATTAACCCTAGCGACACTGAAGCTTTCTTT.